The rows below give T cell receptor beta chains drawn from one sample of a study of shared clonotypes between healthy human individuals. Only in-frame clones appear in the TCRdb table, and some are missing; sequencing was by immunoSEQ multiplex PCR. The sample has under 1,100,000 clones, more than 75% seen once. The sample taken for sequencing was memory CD4+ T cells from PBMCs. These receptors all come from a man aged 18 to 35 in good health. Some clones in this sample may be carry-over from other donors' samples. Both conserved end residues are part of each CDR3. The D gene is left open where the match is weak. A clone size is listed for some rows: how often the clone was seen (once, few, many), or a class if it is expanded.

cdr3_nt	cdr3_aa	d_call	clone_size	j_call	v_call	cdr3_length
TGTGCCACCAGCAGAGATCCAGGCGGCTCTGGAAACACCATATATTTT	CATSRDPGGSGNTIYF	-	few	TRBJ1-3	TRBV15	16
TGTGCCAGCAGTGATTTAGCGGGAGCAGTCAATGAGCAGTTCTTC	CASSDLAGAVNEQFF	TRBD2	-	TRBJ2-1	TRBV6-1	15
TGTGCCAGCTCACCCGGGACAGGCCTGAATCAAGAGACCCAGTACTTC	CASSPGTGLNQETQYF	TRBD1	-	TRBJ2-5	TRBV18	16
TGTGCCAGCAGCACCCACAGTCGAGGGGGGTCTGTCTATGGCTACACCTTC	CASSTHSRGGSVYGYTF	-	-	TRBJ1-2	TRBV7-2	17
TGTGCCAGCAGCTTGGCCAAATTCTCTGCGGGACCGAACTATGGCTACACCTTC	CASSLAKFSAGPNYGYTF	-	-	TRBJ1-2	TRBV5-4	18
TGTGCCAGCAGAACAGGGGGATTCTCCTACGAGCAGTACTTC	CASRTGGFSYEQYF	TRBD1	once	TRBJ2-7	TRBV27	14
TGTGCCAGCCAGGGACAGCTCACAGATACGCAGTATTTT	CASQGQLTDTQYF	TRBD1	few	TRBJ2-3	TRBV7-9	13
TGTGCCAGCAGCCAAGATGCAGCGGGAGGGTTCTCCTACAATGAGCAGTTCTTC	CASSQDAAGGFSYNEQFF	TRBD2	-	TRBJ2-1	TRBV4-2	18
TGTGCCAGCAGCTTAGAAACAGGGAGCTCCTACGAGCAGTACTTC	CASSLETGSSYEQYF	-	once	TRBJ2-7	TRBV11-2	15
TGCGCCAGCAGGTCGGGGGGGCAGGGATCAGCTCACTCTGGAAACACCATATATTTT	CASRSGGQGSAHSGNTIYF	-	-	TRBJ1-3	TRBV4-1	19
TGTGCCAGCAGCTTGATAAGGAGCGGGGCGACCTACAATGAGCAGTTCTTC	CASSLIRSGATYNEQFF	TRBD2	few	TRBJ2-1	TRBV5-6	17
TGTGCCAGCAGTGAAGGGGGACTAGGTTCCTACGAGCAGTACTTC	CASSEGGLGSYEQYF	TRBD2	-	TRBJ2-7	TRBV6-1	15
TGCGCCAGCAGCCTCAGACTAGCGGGAGCGGTTGAGCAGTTCTTC	CASSLRLAGAVEQFF	TRBD2	-	TRBJ2-1	TRBV4-3	15
TGTGCCAGCAGCTTAGTTGCGGCTAGCGGGAGAAGCAACTACGAGCAGTACTTC	CASSLVAASGRSNYEQYF	TRBD2	-	TRBJ2-7	TRBV7-2	18
TGTGCCAGCAGCTTAGGTTTGGACAATGAGCAGTTCTTC	CASSLGLDNEQFF	-	-	TRBJ2-1	TRBV7-2	13
TGTGCCAGCACGACCGAGTCCTACAATGAGCAGTTCTTC	CASTTESYNEQFF	-	many	TRBJ2-1	TRBV2	13
TGTGCCAGCAGCCAAGGACAGACGACTGAAGCTTTCTTT	CASSQGQTTEAFF	-	few	TRBJ1-1	TRBV7-3	13
TGTGCCAGCAGCCTGGGACAGGGGGCGCGAGGCTACACCTTC	CASSLGQGARGYTF	TRBD1	many	TRBJ1-2	TRBV5-6	14
TGCGCCAGCAGCTTGGGTTCGGCGGAGTACTCCTACGAGCAGTACTTC	CASSLGSAEYSYEQYF	-	-	TRBJ2-7	TRBV5-1	16
TGTGCCAGCAGCTTAGTCCCAGTACCCACAGATACGCAGTATTTT	CASSLVPVPTDTQYF	-	-	TRBJ2-3	TRBV7-2	15